This T cell receptor (beta chain) derives from a study of CD8 T cells in Susac syndrome. Study-level findings and limits: In its TCR sequencing and HLA analysis, the study acknowledged that the number of individuals was relatively small.

When the RNA was reverse transcribed, random hexamers were used with an input of roughly 0.45 to 1 ug. TCRdb re-derived calls from the immunoSEQ multiplex PCR reads in MiXCR, one entry per CDR3 protein. The sample shows roughly 200,000 distinct CDR3 sequences, around 95% of them seen only once. The sequenced target, TCR beta, came from blood CD8+ and CD4+ T cells. TEMRA cells were FACS-enriched and CD8+ and CD4+ T cells negatively isolated. In regard to this clonotype: Its antigen is unidentified.

After removal of 0 bases from V and 6 bases from J, the junction contained 2 bases not matched to a gene. Germline V gene sequence: CDR1 SGHDT, CDR2 YYEEEE. The CDR3 extends over 14 amino acids. The rearrangement joins TRBV5-6 to TRBJ2-1, with 8 bases that match TRBD2. The TCR originated in a human donor with multiple sclerosis. Sequenced: CD4+ T cells from PBMCs. This CDR3 is CASSLGTSFNEQFF. As DNA, the CDR3 is TGTGCCAGCAGCTTGGGGACTAGCTTCAATGAGCAGTTCTTC.